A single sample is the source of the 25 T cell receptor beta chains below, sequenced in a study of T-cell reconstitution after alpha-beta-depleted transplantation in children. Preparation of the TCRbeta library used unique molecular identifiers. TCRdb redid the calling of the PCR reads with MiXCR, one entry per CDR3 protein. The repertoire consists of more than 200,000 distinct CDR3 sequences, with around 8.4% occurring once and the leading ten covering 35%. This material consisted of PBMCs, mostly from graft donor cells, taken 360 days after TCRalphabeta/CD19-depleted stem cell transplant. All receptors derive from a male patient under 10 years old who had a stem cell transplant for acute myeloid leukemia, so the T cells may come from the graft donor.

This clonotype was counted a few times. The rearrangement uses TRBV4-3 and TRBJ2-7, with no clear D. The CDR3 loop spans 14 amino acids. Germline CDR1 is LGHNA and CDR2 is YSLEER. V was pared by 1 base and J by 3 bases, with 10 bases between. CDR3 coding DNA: TGCGCCAGCAGCCAAGCGACCTTCCTCTACGAGCAGTACTTC. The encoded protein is CASSQATFLYEQYF.

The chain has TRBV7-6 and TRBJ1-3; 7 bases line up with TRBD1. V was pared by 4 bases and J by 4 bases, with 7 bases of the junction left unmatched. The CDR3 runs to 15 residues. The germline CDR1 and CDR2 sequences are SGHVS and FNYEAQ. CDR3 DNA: TGTGCCAGCAGCTGGACAGGAAGGGACGGAAACACCATATATTTT. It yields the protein CASSWTGRDGNTIYF.

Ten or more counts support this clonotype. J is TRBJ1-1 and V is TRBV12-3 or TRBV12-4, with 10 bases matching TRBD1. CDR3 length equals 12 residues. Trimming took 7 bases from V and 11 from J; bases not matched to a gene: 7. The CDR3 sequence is CASTRTGGGAFF. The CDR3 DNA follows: TGTGCCAGCACGCGGACAGGGGGTGGGGCTTTCTTT.

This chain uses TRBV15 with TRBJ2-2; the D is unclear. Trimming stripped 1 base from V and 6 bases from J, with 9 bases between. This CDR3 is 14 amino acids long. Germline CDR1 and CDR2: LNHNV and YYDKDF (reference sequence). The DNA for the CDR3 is TGTGCCACCAGCAGAGTTGCCGCAGCCGGGGAGCTGTTTTTT. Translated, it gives CATSRVAAAGELFF.

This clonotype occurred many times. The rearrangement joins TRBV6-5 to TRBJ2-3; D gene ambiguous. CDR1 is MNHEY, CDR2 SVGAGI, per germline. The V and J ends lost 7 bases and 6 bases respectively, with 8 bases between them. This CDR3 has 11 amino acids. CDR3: CASISGDTQYF. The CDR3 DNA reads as TGTGCCAGCATCTCCGGCGATACGCAGTATTTT.

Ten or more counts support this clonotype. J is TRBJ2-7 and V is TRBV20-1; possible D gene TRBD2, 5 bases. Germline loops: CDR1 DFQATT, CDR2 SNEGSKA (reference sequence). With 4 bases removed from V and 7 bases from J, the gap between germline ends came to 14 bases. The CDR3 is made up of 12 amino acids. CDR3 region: CSANAGRVEQYF. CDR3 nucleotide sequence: TGCAGTGCTAATGCGGGTAGGGTTGAGCAGTACTTC.

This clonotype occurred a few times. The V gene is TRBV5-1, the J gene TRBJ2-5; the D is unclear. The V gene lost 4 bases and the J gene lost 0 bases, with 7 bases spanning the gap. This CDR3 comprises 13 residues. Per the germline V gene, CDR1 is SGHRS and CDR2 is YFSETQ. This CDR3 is CASSKTNQETQYF. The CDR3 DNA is TGCGCCAGCAGCAAGACAAACCAAGAGACCCAGTACTTC.

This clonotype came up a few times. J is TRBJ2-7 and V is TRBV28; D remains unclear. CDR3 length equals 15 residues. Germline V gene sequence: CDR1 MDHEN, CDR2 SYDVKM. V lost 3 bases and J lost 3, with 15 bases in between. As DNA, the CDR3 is TGTGCCAGCAGTTTTACTTACGGGTGGAGCTACGAGCAGTACTTC. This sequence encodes CASSFTYGWSYEQYF.

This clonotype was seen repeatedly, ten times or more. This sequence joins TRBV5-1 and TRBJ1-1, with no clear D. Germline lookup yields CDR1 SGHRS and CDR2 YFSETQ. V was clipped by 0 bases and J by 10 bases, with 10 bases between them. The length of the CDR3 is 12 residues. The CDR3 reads CASSLVGLTAFF. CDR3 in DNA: TGCGCCAGCAGCTTGGTAGGGTTAACAGCTTTCTTT.

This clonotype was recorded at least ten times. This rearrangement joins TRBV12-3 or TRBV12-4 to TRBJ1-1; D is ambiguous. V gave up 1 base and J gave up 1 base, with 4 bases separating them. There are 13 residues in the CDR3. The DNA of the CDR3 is TGTGCCAGCAGTTTAGGCAAGAACACTGAAGCTTTCTTT. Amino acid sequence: CASSLGKNTEAFF.

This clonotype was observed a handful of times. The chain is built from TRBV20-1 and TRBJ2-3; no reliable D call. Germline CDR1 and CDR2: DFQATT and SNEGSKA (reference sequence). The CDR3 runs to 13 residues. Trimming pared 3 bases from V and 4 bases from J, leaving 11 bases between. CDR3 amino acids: CSASPWGADTQYF. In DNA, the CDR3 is TGCAGTGCTAGTCCCTGGGGTGCAGATACGCAGTATTTT.

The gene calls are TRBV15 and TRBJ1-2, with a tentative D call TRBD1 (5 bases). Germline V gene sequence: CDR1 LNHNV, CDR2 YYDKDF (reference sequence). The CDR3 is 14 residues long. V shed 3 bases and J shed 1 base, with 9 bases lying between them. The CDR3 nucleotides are TGTGCCACCAGCAGGACAGTCTTTAACTATGGCTACACCTTC. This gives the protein CATSRTVFNYGYTF.

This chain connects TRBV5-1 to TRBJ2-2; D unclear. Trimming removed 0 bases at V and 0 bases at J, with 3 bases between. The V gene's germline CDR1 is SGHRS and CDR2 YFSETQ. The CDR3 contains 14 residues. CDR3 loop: CASSLASNTGELFF. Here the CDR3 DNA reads TGCGCCAGCAGCTTGGCATCGAACACCGGGGAGCTGTTTTTT.

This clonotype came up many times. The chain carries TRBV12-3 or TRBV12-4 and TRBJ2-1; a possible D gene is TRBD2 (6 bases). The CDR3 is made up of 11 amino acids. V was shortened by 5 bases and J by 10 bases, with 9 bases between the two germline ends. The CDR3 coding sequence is TGTGCCAGCAGTCATAGCGGCGAGCAGTTCTTC. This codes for CASSHSGEQFF.

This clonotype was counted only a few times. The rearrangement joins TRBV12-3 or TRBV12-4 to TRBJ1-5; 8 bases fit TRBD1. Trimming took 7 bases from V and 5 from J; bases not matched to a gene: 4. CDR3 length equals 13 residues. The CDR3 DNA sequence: TGTGCCAGCACCACAGGGGGTTATCAGCCCCAGCATTTT. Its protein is CASTTGGYQPQHF.

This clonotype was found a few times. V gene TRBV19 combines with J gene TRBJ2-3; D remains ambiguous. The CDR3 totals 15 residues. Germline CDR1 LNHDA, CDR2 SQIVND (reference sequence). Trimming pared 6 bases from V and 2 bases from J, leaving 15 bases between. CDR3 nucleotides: TGTGCCAGTAGGCCCCGGACCTCTCCCACAGATACGCAGTATTTT. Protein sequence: CASRPRTSPTDTQYF.

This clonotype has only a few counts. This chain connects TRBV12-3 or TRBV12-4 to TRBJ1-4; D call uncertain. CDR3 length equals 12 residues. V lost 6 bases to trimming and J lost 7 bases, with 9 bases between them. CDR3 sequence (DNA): TGTGCCAGCAGGGACCTCAGTGAAAAACTGTTTTTT. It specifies CASRDLSEKLFF.

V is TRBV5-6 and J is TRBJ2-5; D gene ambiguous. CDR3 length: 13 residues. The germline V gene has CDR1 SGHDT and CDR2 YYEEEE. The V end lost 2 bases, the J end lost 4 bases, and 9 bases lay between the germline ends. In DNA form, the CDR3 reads TGTGCCAGCAGCTTTGGGCGGTTAGAGACCCAGTACTTC. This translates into CASSFGRLETQYF.

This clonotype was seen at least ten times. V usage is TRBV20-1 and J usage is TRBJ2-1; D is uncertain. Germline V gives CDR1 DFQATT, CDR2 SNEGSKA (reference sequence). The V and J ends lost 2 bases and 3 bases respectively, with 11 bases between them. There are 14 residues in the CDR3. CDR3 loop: CSARIVGYYNEQFF. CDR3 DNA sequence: TGCAGTGCTAGAATCGTGGGGTACTACAATGAGCAGTTCTTC.

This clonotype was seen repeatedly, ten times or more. CDR3 bases: TGCAGTGCTAGTAGGGCGGGAGGGGTTTTGGCCGGGGAGCTGTTTTTT. The encoded protein is CSASRAGGVLAGELFF. The J gene is TRBJ2-2, the V gene TRBV20-1; the match to TRBD2 covers 9 bases. V shed 3 bases and J 6 bases; nucleotides not matched to a gene: 11. The germline V gene has CDR1 DFQATT and CDR2 SNEGSKA (reference sequence). The CDR3 extends over 16 amino acids.

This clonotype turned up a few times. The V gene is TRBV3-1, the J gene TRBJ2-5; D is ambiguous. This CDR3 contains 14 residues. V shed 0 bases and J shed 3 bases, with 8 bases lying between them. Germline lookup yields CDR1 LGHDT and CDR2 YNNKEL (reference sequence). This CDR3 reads CASSQDAPKETQYF. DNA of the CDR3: TGTGCCAGCAGCCAAGATGCGCCGAAAGAGACCCAGTACTTC.

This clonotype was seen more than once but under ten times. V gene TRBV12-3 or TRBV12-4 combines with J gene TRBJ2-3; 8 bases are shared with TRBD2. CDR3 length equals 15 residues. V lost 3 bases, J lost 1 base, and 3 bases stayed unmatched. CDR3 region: CASSFREGGTDTQYF. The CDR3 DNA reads TGTGCCAGCAGTTTCCGGGAGGGGGGCACAGATACGCAGTATTTT.

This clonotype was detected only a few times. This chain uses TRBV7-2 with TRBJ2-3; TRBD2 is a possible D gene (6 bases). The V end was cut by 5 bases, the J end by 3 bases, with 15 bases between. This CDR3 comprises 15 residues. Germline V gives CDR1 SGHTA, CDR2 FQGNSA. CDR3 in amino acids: CASSRTSKKTDTQYF. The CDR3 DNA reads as TGTGCCAGCAGCCGCACTAGCAAGAAGACAGATACGCAGTATTTT.

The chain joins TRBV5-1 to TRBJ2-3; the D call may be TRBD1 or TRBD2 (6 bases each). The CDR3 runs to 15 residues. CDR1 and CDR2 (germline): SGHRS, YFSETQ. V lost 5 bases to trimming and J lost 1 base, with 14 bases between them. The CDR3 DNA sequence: TGCGCCAGCAGACCGGGGGCAGACCGCACAGATACGCAGTATTTT. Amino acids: CASRPGADRTDTQYF. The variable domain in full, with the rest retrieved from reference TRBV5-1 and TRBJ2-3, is KAGVTQTPRYLIKTRGQQVTLSCSPISGHRSVSWYQQTPGQGLQFLFEYFSETQRNKGNFPGRFSGRQFSNSRSEMNVSTLELGDSALYLCASRPGADRTDTQYFGPGTRLTVL.

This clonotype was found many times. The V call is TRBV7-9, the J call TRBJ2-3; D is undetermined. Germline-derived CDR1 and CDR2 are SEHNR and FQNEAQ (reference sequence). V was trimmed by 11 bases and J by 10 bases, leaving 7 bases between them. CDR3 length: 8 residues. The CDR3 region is CARSAQYF. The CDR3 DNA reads TGTGCCCGTTCGGCGCAGTATTTT.